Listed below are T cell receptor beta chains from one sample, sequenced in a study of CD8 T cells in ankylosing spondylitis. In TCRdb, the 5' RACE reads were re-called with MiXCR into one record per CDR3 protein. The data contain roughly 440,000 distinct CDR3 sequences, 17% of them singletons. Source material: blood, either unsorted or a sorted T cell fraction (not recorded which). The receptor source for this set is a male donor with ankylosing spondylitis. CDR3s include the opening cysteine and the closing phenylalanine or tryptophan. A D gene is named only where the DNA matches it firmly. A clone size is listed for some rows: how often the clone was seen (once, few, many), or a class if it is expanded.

CASSLGVTLHF TGTGCCAGCAGCCTGGGAGTTACCCTCCACTTT TRBJ1-6 TRBV7-2 . few
CASSHGDGEQYF TGTGCCAGCAGCCACGGGGACGGCGAGCAGTACTTC TRBJ2-7 TRBV3-1 . .
CASSDLGLAGVPNEQFF TGTGCCAGCAGTGATCTCGGTTTAGCGGGAGTCCCCAATGAGCAGTTCTTC TRBJ2-1 TRBV2 TRBD2 few
CASSPLGGLLGTQYF TGTGCCAGCAGCCCCTTAGGGGGCCTCCTGGGGACCCAGTACTTC TRBJ2-5 TRBV3-1 TRBD1 .
CASSIQGGTGELFF TGCGCCAGCAGCATACAGGGAGGCACCGGGGAGCTGTTTTTT TRBJ2-2 TRBV5-1 . many
CASSLGGRGNEQYF TGCGCCAGCAGCTTGGGTGGGAGAGGCAACGAGCAGTACTTC TRBJ2-7 TRBV5-1 . .
CSAPRTRGLAGANVLTF TGCAGTGCTCCCAGAACCAGGGGGCTCGCTGGGGCCAACGTCCTGACTTTC TRBJ2-6 TRBV20-1 TRBD1 .
CASSARGRTTGELFF TGTGCCAGCAGCGCCCGAGGCAGGACCACCGGGGAGCTGTTTTTT TRBJ2-2 TRBV28 . few
CSAYDRGRGYTF TGCAGTGCCTACGACAGGGGGCGAGGCTACACCTTC TRBJ1-2 TRBV20-1 TRBD1 .
CASSLSSGPGGNTIYF TGCGCCAGCAGCCTCAGTTCGGGCCCGGGGGGAAACACCATATATTTT TRBJ1-3 TRBV5-1 . few
CASLRAGEQETQYF TGTGCCAGCCTCAGGGCGGGAGAGCAAGAGACCCAGTACTTC TRBJ2-5 TRBV11-2 TRBD2 few
CASSLDRGWNTGELFF TGCGCCAGCAGCTTGGACAGGGGTTGGAACACCGGGGAGCTGTTTTTT TRBJ2-2 TRBV5-1 TRBD1 few
CASSYAETYQPQHF TGTGCCAGCAGTTACGCGGAAACCTATCAGCCCCAGCATTTT TRBJ1-5 TRBV6-5 . .